The clone carrying this T cell receptor (beta chain) was observed many times. The antigen is undetermined. Those patients with uncontrolled infection, other autoimmune disease, pregnancy or lactation were excluded. Each 10 ml fresh peripheral blood draw supplied the PBMCs. TCR beta CDR3 regions were amplified from RNA transcripts. First-round RT-PCR targeting the TCR CDR3 was performed with the HTBI primer set. TCRdb called the multiplex PCR reads again in MiXCR, with one record for every CDR3 protein. The repertoire holds fewer than 350,000 distinct CDR3 sequences, with approximately 18% as singletons. The entry originates in a study of T cells in Graves' hyperthyroidism and ophthalmopathy. V lost 4 bases, J lost 2 bases, and 11 bases lay in between. Germline V lookup: CDR1 SGHRS, CDR2 YFSETQ. The CDR3 totals 14 residues. Study-wide points: Also found in blood were most expanded thyroid clonotypes above 0.001. By a 13 V-J model, ophthalmopathy was set apart from stable hyperthyroidism.

The TCR sequence derives from a man between 50 and 59 years old with Graves' ophthalmopathy. The chain recombines TRBV5-1 with TRBJ2-3; a weak D match, TRBD2 (5 bases). The sequencing sample was made of blood. CDR3 sequence (DNA): TGCGCCAGCAGCCGAGAGCGGAACACAGATACGCAGTATTTT. This sequence encodes CASSRERNTDTQYF.